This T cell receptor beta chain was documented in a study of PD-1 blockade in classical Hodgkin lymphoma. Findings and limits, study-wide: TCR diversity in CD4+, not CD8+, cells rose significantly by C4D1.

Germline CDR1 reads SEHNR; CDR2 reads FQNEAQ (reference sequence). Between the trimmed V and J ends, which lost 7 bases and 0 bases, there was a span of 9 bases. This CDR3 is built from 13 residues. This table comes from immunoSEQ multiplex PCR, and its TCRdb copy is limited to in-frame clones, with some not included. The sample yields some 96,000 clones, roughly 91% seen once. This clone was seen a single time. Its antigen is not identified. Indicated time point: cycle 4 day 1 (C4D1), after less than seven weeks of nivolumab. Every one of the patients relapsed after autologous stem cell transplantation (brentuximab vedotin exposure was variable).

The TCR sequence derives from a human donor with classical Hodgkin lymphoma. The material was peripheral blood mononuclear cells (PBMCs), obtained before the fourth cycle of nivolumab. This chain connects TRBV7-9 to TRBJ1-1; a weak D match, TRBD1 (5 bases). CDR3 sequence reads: CASKEGMNTEAFF. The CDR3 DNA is TGTGCCAGCAAGGAGGGGATGAACACTGAAGCTTTCTTT.